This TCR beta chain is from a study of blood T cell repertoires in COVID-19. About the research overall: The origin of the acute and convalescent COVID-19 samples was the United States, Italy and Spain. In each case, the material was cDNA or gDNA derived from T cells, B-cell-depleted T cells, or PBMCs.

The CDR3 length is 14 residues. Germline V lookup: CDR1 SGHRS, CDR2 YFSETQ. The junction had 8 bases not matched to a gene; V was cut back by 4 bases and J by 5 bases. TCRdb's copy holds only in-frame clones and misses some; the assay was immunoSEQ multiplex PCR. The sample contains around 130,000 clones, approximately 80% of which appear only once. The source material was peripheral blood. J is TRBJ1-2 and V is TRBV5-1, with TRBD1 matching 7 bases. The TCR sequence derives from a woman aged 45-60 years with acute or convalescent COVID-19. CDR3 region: CASSTGDSHYGYTF. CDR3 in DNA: TGCGCCAGCAGCACAGGGGATTCGCATTATGGCTACACCTTC.